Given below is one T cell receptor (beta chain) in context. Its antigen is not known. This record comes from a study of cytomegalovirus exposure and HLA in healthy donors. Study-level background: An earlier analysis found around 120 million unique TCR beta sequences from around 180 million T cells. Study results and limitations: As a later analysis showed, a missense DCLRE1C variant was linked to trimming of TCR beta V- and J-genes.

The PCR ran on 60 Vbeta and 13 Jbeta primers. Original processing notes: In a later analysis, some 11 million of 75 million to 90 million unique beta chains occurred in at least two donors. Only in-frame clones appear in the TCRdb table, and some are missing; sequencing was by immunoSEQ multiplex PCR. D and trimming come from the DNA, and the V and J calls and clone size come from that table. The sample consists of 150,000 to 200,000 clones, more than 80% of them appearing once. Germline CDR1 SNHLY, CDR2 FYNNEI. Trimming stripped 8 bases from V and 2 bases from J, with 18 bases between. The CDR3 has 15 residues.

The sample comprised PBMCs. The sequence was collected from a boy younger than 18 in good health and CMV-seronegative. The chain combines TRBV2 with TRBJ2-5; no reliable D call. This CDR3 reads CASSPLGGRQETQYF. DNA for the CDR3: TGTGCCAGCTCCCCATTAGGTGGGCGACAAGAGACCCAGTACTTC. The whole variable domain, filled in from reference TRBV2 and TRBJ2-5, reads EPEVTQTPSHQVTQMGQEVILRCVPISNHLYFYWYRQILGQKVEFLVSFYNNEISEKSEIFDDQFSVERPDGSNFTLKIRSTKLEDSAMYFCASSPLGGRQETQYFGPGTRLLVL.